This TCR beta chain was recorded in a study of beta chain features in type 1 diabetes (dated by TCRdb to the late 2010s). Turning to the overall study: Mean age, gender distribution, total cell number and subset yield were not different between patients and healthy donors. Across all samples, around 100 million sorted cells were examined, and cell number per subset correlated strongly with RNA yield. The study compared the TCRB repertoires of sorted circulating CD4+ T cell subsets in recently diagnosed type 1 diabetes patients with those in matched healthy donors. Whereas all 28 donors provided naive and central memory subsets, regulatory and stem cell-like memory subsets were isolated from just 8 patients and roughly eight healthy donors.

The germline V gene yields MNHGY for CDR1 and SVAAGI for CDR2. Counted from cysteine to phenylalanine, this CDR3 has 11 amino acids. Of all the DNA, just the CDR3 is kept, 33 bases in frame from base 1. V and J lose 5 bases and 10 bases, and a span of 11 bases separates them. The High Capacity cDNA Reverse Transcription Kit was used to reverse transcribe all of the isolated RNA, meaning that expressed TCRB transcripts were what got sequenced. Deep immunoSEQ sequencing was performed on naive, central memory and regulatory T cell samples, with an average of roughly 3.3 million total reads per sample. After sorted cells were lysed in RLT buffer, RNA was extracted with DNase-treated RNeasy Micro or Mini kits, with the choice depending on cell number. To prevent cross-contamination, every cell subset was processed on its own, while patient and healthy donor samples were processed together. The immunoSEQ multiplex PCR was used to amplify TCRB sequences from cDNA, yielding 87-bp fragments that span the CDR3 region. The amplicons were sequenced using the Illumina HiSeq platform. In the original analysis: Synthetic template baselines were used to correct PCR bias computationally, reads within Hamming distance 2 were collapsed together, and singletons that could not be merged were discarded. Reads were aligned against IMGT to assign V, D and J genes, CDR3 length and insertions or deletions at six rearrangement sites. Within each subset, clonotype counts were normalized to the number of sorted cells before true diversity and Gini coefficients were calculated with the tcR R package. Repertoire sharing was quantified using the overlap coefficient calculated on TCRB nucleotide sequences. As a proxy for the pre-selection repertoire, out-of-frame TCRB sequences from naive cells were analyzed. TCRdb took over this immuneACCESS table, retaining in-frame rearrangements with V and J assigned. Such tables are incomplete; in checked studies, under half of the missing clones stem from an unresolved V gene, and the remainder is unexplained. That table supplies the V and J calls and clone size; D and trimming were determined from the DNA. This sample has over 600,000 clones in its table, and around 12% of those were observed once. About 0.11% of the sample comes from the top ten.

The study at large found these results: Fewer insertions and more nucleotide deletions at VDJ recombination sites were observed in patients with type 1 diabetes, implying thymic rearrangement abnormalities. Sequencing cDNA rather than genomic DNA could over-represent highly expressing activated cells, although activation and CD3 levels did not differ between groups. Shorter templates might have been favored by PCR, but patient and control samples were amplified and corrected together, so both groups would have been affected equally by any skew. Type 1 diabetes patients showed a moderate but significant shortening of TCRB CDR3 length in all four CD4+ subsets. Because the HLA sub-analyses included only small numbers of individuals, any influence of HLA type on TCRB rearrangement was left unresolved. Naive, central memory and regulatory TCRB repertoires appeared to be more alike among patients than among healthy donors.

Points on this clone: This clone's antigen is unknown. Per-base qualities were not stored, and no clone one base away is much larger.

A single peripheral blood draw of roughly 0.11 L on average was collected from each donor into heparinised tubes. Using a panel that included CD45RO, CCR7, CD25, CD127, CD95 and CD27, naive, central memory, regulatory and stem cell-like memory CD4+ T cells were sorted on a BD FACSAria II. All sorted populations exceeded 95% purity. PBMCs were separated immediately by Lymphoprep density gradient centrifugation and were stained directly, without being cultured. Samples were stained and sorted in pairs, with one healthy donor and one patient per experiment, so that batch effects were minimized. The chain links TRBV6-9 with TRBJ1-2; TRBD1 is possibly the D segment (5 matching bases). The receptor was isolated from a man aged 25 to 40 with type 1 diabetes. The specimen sequenced was naive CD4+ T cells from blood. Taken with the paper, the label for cell subset or site translates to: true naive CD4+ T cells. This receptor has the CDR3 CASSPGGNYTF. At the DNA level, the sequence is TGTGCCAGCAGTCCTGGGGGGAACTACACCTTC.